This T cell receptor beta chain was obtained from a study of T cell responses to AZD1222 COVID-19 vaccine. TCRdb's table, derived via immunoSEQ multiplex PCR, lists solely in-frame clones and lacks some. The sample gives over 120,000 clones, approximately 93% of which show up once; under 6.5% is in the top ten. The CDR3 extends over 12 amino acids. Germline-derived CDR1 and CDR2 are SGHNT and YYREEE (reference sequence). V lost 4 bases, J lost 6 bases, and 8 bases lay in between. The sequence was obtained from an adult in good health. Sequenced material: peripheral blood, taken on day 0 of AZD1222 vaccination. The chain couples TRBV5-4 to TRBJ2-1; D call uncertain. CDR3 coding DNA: TGTGCCAGCAGCGTGGCTGGCAATGAGCAGTTCTTC. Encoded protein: CASSVAGNEQFF. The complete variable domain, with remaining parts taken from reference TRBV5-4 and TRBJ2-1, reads ETGVTQSPTHLIKTRGQQVTLRCSSQSGHNTVSWYQQALGQGPQFIFQYYREEENGRGNFPPRFSGLQFPNYSSELNVNALELDDSALYLCASSVAGNEQFFGPGTRLTVL.